This TCR beta chain originates from a study of CD8 T cells in ankylosing spondylitis. TCRdb reprocessed the 5' RACE reads with MiXCR, giving one entry per CDR3 protein. The table lists about 420,000 distinct CDR3 sequences, 20% to 25% of them singletons, with roughly a sixth in the top ten. Worth noting for this clonotype: Its target is unknown.

Study results and caveats: A motif of roughly eight highly homologous TCR beta variants was seen as apparently characteristic of ankylosing spondylitis blood.

Specimen: blood, either unsorted or a sorted T cell fraction (not recorded which). The receptor's source is a male donor with ankylosing spondylitis.

The CDR3 region has the DNA TGTGCCAGCAGTTTTAGCACCCCTACCTACAATGAGCAGTTCTTC. It codes for CASSFSTPTYNEQFF. The J gene is TRBJ2-1, the V gene TRBV28; D unresolved. There are 15 residues in the CDR3. Looked up from germline, CDR1 is MDHEN and CDR2 is SYDVKM. Trimming shortened V by 3 bases and J by 2 bases, and 11 bases separated the two germline ends.